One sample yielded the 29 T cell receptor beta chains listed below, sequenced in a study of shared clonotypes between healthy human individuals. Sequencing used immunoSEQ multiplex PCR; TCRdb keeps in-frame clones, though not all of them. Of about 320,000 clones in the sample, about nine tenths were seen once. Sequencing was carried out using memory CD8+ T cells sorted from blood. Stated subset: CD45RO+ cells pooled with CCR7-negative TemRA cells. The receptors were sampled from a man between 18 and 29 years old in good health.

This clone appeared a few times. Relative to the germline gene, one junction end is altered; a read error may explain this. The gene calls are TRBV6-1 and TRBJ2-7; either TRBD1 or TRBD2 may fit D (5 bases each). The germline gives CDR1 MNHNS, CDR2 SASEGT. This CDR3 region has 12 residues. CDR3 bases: TGTGCCAGCAGTGTAATCGGGGACGTCCTGGGCTTC. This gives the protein CASSVIGDVLGF.

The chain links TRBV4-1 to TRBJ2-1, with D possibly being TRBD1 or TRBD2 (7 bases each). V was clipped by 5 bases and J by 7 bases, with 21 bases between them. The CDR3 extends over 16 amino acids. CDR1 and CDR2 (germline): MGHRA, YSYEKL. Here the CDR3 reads CASSRGGRGTVNEQFF. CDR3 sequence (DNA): TGCGCCAGCAGCAGGGGGGGCAGGGGGACGGTTAATGAGCAGTTCTTC.

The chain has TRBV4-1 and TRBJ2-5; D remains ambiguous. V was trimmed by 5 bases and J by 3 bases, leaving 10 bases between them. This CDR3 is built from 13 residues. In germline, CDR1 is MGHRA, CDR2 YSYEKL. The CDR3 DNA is TGCGCCAGCAGCGACGACGGCGAAGAGACCCAGTACTTC. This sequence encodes CASSDDGEETQYF.

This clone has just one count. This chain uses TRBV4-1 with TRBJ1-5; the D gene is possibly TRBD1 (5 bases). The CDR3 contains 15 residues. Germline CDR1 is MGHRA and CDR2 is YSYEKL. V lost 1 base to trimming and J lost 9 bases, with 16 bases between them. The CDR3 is CASSQVLGRERPQHF. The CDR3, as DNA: TGCGCCAGCAGCCAAGTTCTCGGCAGGGAACGGCCCCAGCATTTT.

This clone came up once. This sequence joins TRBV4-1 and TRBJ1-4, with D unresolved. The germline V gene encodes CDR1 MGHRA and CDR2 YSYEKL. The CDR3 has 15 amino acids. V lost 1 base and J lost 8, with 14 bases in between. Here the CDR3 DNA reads TGCGCCAGCAGCCAAGTCCCCGCGACGGGGGAAAAACTGTTTTTT. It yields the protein CASSQVPATGEKLFF.

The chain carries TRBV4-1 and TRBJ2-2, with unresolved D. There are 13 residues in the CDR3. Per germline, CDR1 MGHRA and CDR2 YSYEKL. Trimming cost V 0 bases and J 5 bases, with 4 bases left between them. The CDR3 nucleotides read TGCGCCAGCAGCCAAGACAGGACCGGGGAGCTGTTTTTT. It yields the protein CASSQDRTGELFF.

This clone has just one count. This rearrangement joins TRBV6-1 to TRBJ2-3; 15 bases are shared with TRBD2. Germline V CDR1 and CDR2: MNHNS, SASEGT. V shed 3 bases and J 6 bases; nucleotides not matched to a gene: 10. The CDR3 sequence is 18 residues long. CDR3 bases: TGTGCCAGCAGTGATGGACTAGCGGGAGGGCCGGTTGCGGATACGCAGTATTTT. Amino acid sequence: CASSDGLAGGPVADTQYF.

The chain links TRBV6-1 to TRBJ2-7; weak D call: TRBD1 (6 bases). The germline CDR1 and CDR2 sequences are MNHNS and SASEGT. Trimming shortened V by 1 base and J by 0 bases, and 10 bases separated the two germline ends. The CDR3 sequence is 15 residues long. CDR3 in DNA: TGTGCCAGCAGTGAAGACAGGGTGAGCTCCTACGAGCAGTACTTC. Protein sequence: CASSEDRVSSYEQYF.

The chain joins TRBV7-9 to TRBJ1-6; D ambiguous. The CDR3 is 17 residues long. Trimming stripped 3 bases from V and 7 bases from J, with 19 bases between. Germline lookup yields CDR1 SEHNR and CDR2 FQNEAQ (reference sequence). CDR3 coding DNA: TGTGCCAGCAGCTTTAGATCCCCCGGTGGAGAAAATTCACCCCTCCACTTT. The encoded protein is CASSFRSPGGENSPLHF.

CDR3 in DNA: TGTGCCAGCAGTGATGCGGACAGTTATCAGCCCCAGCATTTT. As protein: CASSDADSYQPQHF. The gene calls are TRBV6-1 and TRBJ1-5, with a possible D match to TRBD1 (6 bases). Germline CDR1 is MNHNS and CDR2 is SASEGT. The V and J ends lost 3 bases and 5 bases respectively, with 11 bases between them. CDR3 size: 14 residues.

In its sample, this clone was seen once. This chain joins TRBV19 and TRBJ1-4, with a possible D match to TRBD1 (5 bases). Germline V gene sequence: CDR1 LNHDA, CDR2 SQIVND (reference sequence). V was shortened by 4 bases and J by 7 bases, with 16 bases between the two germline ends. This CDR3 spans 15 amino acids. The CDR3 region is CASSKAAGQGEKLFF. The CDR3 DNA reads TGTGCCAGTAGTAAGGCGGCAGGACAAGGTGAAAAACTGTTTTTT.

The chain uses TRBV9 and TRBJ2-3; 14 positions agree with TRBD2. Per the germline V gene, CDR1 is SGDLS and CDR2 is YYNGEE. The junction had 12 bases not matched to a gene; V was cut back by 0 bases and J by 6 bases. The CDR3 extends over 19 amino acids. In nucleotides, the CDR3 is TGTGCCAGCAGCGTAGGAATCCTTCCGGGACTAGCGGGAGAGGATACGCAGTATTTT. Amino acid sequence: CASSVGILPGLAGEDTQYF.

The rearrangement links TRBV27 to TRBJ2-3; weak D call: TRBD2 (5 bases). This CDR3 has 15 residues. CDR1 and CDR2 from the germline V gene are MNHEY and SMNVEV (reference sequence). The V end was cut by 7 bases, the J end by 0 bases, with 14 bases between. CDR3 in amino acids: CASTEARTSTDTQYF. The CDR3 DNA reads TGTGCCAGCACTGAGGCACGGACTAGCACAGATACGCAGTATTTT.

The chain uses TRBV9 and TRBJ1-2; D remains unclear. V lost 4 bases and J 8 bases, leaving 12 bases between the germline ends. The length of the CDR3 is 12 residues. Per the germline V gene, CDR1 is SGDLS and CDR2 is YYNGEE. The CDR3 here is CASSNGLGGYTF. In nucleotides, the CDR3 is TGTGCCAGCAGCAACGGGTTGGGAGGCTACACCTTC.

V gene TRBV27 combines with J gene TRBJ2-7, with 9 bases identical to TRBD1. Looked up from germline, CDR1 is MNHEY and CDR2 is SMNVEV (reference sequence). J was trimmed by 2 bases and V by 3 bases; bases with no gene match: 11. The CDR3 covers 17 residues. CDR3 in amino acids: CASSFSGQGLTPYEQYF. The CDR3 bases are TGTGCCAGCAGTTTTTCTGGACAGGGGCTTACCCCCTACGAGCAGTACTTC.

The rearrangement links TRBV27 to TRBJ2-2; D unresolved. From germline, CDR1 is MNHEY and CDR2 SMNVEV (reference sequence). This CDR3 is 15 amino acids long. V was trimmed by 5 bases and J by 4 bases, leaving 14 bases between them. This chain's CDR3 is CASSLLFMGTGELFF. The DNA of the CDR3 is TGTGCCAGCAGTCTCCTATTTATGGGCACCGGGGAGCTGTTTTTT.

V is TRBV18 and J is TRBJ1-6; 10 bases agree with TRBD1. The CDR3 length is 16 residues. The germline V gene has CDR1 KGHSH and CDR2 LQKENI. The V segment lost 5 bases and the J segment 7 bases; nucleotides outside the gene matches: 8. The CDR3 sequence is CASSRTGGGSNSPLHF. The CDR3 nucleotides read TGTGCCAGCTCAAGGACAGGGGGTGGATCAAATTCACCCCTCCACTTT.

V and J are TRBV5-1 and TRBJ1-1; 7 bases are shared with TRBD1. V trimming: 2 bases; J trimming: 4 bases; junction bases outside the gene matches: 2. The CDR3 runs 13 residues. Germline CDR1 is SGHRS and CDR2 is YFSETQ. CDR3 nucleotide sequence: TGCGCCAGCAGCTTTTACAGGGGCACTGAAGCTTTCTTT. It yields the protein CASSFYRGTEAFF.

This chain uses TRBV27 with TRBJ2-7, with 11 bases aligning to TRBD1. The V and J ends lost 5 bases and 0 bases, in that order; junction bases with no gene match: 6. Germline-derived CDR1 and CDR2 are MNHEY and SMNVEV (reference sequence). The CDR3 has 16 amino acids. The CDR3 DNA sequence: TGTGCCAGCAGTCCGGACGGGACAGGGGGCTCCTACGAGCAGTACTTC. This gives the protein CASSPDGTGGSYEQYF.

The CDR3 region is CASSKLLPTATGANVLTF. In DNA form, the CDR3 reads TGTGCCAGCAGCAAGTTATTACCCACGGCCACTGGGGCCAACGTCCTGACTTTC. The V gene is TRBV9, the J gene TRBJ2-6, with D uncertain. This CDR3 comprises 18 residues. Germline assignment: CDR1 SGDLS and CDR2 YYNGEE. The V gene lost 4 bases and the J gene lost 2 bases, with 19 bases spanning the gap. Together with reference TRBV9 and TRBJ2-6, the CDR3 gives the full variable domain: DSGVTQTPKHLITATGQRVTLRCSPRSGDLSVYWYQQSLDQGLQFLIQYYNGEERAKGNILERFSAQQFPDLHSELNLSSLELGDSALYFCASSKLLPTATGANVLTFGAGSRLTVL.

The CDR3 nucleotides read TGCAGTGCTTTTACCGCGGGGGCCCAGTACTTC. Translated, it gives CSAFTAGAQYF. The V call is TRBV20-1, the J call TRBJ2-5, with 7 bases lining up with TRBD2. This CDR3 contains 11 residues. Germline V gives CDR1 DFQATT, CDR2 SNEGSKA (reference sequence). V was clipped by 5 bases and J by 9 bases; unmatched bases: 6.

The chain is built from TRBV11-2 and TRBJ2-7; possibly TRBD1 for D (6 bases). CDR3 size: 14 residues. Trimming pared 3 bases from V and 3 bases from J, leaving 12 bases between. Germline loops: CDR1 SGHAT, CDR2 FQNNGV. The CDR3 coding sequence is TGTGCCAGCAGCTTCAACGGACAGCACTACGAGCAGTACTTC. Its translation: CASSFNGQHYEQYF.

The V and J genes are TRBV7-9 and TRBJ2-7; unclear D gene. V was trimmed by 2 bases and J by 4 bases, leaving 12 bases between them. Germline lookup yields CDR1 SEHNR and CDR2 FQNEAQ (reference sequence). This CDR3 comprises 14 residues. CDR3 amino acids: CASSLQDPTYEQYF. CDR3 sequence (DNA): TGTGCCAGCAGCTTACAGGACCCTACTTACGAGCAGTACTTC.

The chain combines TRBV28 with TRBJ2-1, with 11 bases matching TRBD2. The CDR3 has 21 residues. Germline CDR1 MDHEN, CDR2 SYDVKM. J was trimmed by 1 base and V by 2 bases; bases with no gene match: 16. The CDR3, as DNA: TGTGCCAGCAGTTTACCCCGGATAGCGGGGGGGCCTGTATGGTCCTACAATGAGCAGTTCTTC. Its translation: CASSLPRIAGGPVWSYNEQFF.

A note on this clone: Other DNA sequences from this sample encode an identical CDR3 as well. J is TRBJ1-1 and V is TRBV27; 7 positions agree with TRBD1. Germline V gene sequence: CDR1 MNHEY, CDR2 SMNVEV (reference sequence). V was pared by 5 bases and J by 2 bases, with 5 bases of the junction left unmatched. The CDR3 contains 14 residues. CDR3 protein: CASSPRDSNTEAFF. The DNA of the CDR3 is TGTGCCAGCAGTCCTAGGGACAGCAACACTGAAGCTTTCTTT.

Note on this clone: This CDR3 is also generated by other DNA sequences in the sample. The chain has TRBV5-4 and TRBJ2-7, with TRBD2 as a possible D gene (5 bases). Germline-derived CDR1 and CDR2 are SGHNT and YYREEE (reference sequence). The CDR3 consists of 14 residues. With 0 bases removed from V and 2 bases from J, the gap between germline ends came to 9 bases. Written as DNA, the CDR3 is TGTGCCAGCAGCTTGGAGTCGGGAACCTACGAGCAGTACTTC. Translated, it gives CASSLESGTYEQYF.

CDR3 sequence reads: CASSTRQATGNTIYF. The CDR3 nucleotides read TGTGCCAGCAGTACCAGACAGGCTACTGGAAACACCATATATTTT. V gene TRBV25-1 combines with J gene TRBJ1-3; D is possibly TRBD1 (6 bases). Looked up from germline, CDR1 is MGHDK and CDR2 is SYGVNS. This CDR3 is built from 15 residues. Trimming removed 5 bases at V and 2 bases at J, with 13 bases between.

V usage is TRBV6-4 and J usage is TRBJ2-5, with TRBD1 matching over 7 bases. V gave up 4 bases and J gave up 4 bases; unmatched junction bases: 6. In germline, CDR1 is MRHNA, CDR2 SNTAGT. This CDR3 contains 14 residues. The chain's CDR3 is CASSGQGSRETQYF. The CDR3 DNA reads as TGTGCCAGCAGTGGACAGGGTAGTAGAGAGACCCAGTACTTC.

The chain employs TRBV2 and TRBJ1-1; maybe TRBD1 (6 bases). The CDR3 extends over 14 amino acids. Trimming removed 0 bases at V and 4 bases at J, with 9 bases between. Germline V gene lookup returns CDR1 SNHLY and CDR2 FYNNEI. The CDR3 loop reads CASSEAGGGTEAFF. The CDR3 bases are TGTGCCAGCAGTGAAGCAGGGGGAGGCACTGAAGCTTTCTTT.